Below, 14 T cell receptor beta chains from the same sample are listed, as sequenced in a study of shared clonotypes between healthy human individuals. The assay was immunoSEQ multiplex PCR, and TCRdb's table has in-frame clones only and misses some. Of about 92,000 clones detected, approximately 44% appear once; the ten largest clones hold about 15%. The specimen sequenced was PBMCs. The source of these receptors is a woman between 40 and 55 years old in good health. Some clones in this sample may be carry-over from other donors' samples.

V and J are TRBV30 and TRBJ1-5; TRBD1 agrees at 9 bases. The CDR3 length is 17 residues. Germline CDR1 and CDR2: GTSNPN and SVGIG (reference sequence). V lost 3 bases to trimming and J lost 0 bases; unmatched junction nucleotides: 9. The CDR3 region has the DNA TGTGCCTGGAGCAACAGGGGGCCCGTATATAGCAATCAGCCCCAGCATTTT. As protein: CAWSNRGPVYSNQPQHF.

This chain joins TRBV7-8 and TRBJ2-1, with D possibly TRBD2 on 5 matching bases. V was cut by 1 base and J by 10 bases, with 14 bases left in between. CDR1 and CDR2 (germline): SGHVS, FQNEAQ. This CDR3 is 14 amino acids long. As DNA, the CDR3 is TGTGCCAGCAGCTTAGATCGGGGTGCTAGCGAGCAGTTCTTC. It encodes CASSLDRGASEQFF.

This clone was seen ten or more times. The chain recombines TRBV6-5 with TRBJ1-2, with D unresolved. CDR1 is MNHEY, CDR2 SVGAGI, per germline. The CDR3 extends over 15 amino acids. V lost 4 bases and J lost 1, with 13 bases in between. The CDR3 protein is CASSSRRTNNYGYTF. The CDR3 region has the DNA TGTGCCAGCAGTTCCAGGCGCACAAATAACTATGGCTACACCTTC.

This clone was found many times. This chain links TRBV4-2 with TRBJ2-7; D is ambiguous. This CDR3 contains 13 residues. The germline CDR1 and CDR2 sequences are LGHNA and YNFKEQ. Trimming pared 6 bases from V and 0 bases from J, leaving 9 bases between. The CDR3 loop is CASSPVSSYEQYF. Written as DNA, the CDR3 is TGTGCCAGCAGTCCGGTGAGCTCCTACGAGCAGTACTTC.

The V call is TRBV13, the J call TRBJ1-2, with D maybe TRBD1 (6 bases). Germline V gene lookup returns CDR1 PRHDT and CDR2 FYEKMQ (reference sequence). Trimming cost V 0 bases and J 6 bases, with 17 bases left between them. This CDR3 region has 16 residues. The CDR3 sequence: CASSLGQGIGGHGYTF. CDR3 nucleotide sequence: TGTGCCAGCAGCTTAGGCCAAGGGATAGGGGGGCATGGCTACACCTTC.

This clone has a count of ten or more. The chain has TRBV28 and TRBJ1-1, with D maybe TRBD1 (6 bases). Trimming stripped 5 bases from V and 1 base from J, with 14 bases between. The CDR3 totals 15 residues. Germline loops: CDR1 MDHEN, CDR2 SYDVKM. In DNA, the CDR3 is TGTGCCAGCAGTGCCGCCGGGACATCGAACACTGAAGCTTTCTTT. This sequence encodes CASSAAGTSNTEAFF.

This clone has only a few counts. The V call is TRBV4-2, the J call TRBJ1-5, with 8 bases identical to TRBD1. V lost 1 base, J lost 6 bases, and 5 bases stayed unmatched. CDR1 and CDR2 from the germline V gene are LGHNA and YNFKEQ. The CDR3 totals 15 residues. The CDR3 sequence is CASSQGTGLGQPQHF. CDR3 sequence (DNA): TGTGCCAGCAGCCAAGGGACAGGGTTGGGTCAGCCCCAGCATTTT.

The gene calls are TRBV27 and TRBJ2-7; 12 bases match TRBD2. V trimming: 7 bases; J trimming: 9 bases; junction bases outside the gene matches: 7. The CDR3 runs to 13 residues. Looked up from germline, CDR1 is MNHEY and CDR2 is SMNVEV (reference sequence). The CDR3 region has the DNA TGTGCCAGCACCGGGACTAGCGGGCTAGGGCAGTACTTC. Translation gives CASTGTSGLGQYF.

The chain employs TRBV29-1 and TRBJ2-2, with D possibly matching TRBD1 (5 bases). The CDR3 consists of 13 residues. Trimming took 6 bases from V and 1 from J, leaving 9 bases between them. Germline V gene data show CDR1 as SQVTM and CDR2 as ANQGSEA. The CDR3 sequence: CSVTTENTGELFF. The CDR3 DNA sequence: TGCAGCGTGACGACAGAGAACACCGGGGAGCTGTTTTTT.

This chain connects TRBV19 to TRBJ1-1; D is possibly TRBD1 (5 bases). CDR1 and CDR2 from the germline V gene are LNHDA and SQIVND (reference sequence). The V gene lost 3 bases and the J gene lost 1 base, with 6 bases spanning the gap. The CDR3 consists of 13 residues. CDR3 region: CASSIRENTEAFF. The CDR3 nucleotides are TGTGCCAGTAGTATCAGGGAGAACACTGAAGCTTTCTTT.

This clone was picked up one time. J is TRBJ1-6 and V is TRBV30, with unresolved D. CDR3 length: 18 amino acids. In germline, CDR1 is GTSNPN, CDR2 SVGIG (reference sequence). The V end lost 3 bases, the J end lost 7 bases, and 25 bases lay between the germline ends. The CDR3 DNA follows: TGTGCCTGGAGAGTCGGTGGATACAATCGCGCCAGGAATTCACCCCTCCACTTT. Its translation is CAWRVGGYNRARNSPLHF.

As to this clone: A far larger clone is off by one base, so a read error is likely. V is TRBV5-1 and J is TRBJ2-6; 9 nucleotides align to TRBD1. The CDR3 is 16 amino acids. CDR1 and CDR2 from the germline V gene are SGHRS and YFSETQ. This CDR3 is CASSWTGEAGADVLTF. In DNA form, the CDR3 reads TGCGCCAGCAGCTGGACAGGGGAAGCTGGGGCCGACGTCCTGACTTTC.

Of note for this clone: A junction end diverges from the germline sequence, so it may reflect a read error. This specimen includes other DNA sequences encoding the same CDR3. For the CDR3, the DNA is TGCAGTGCTAGAGAGTACTATGGTTACACTTTC. Protein product: CSAREYYGYTF. The V gene is TRBV20-1, the J gene TRBJ1-2; D unclear. Germline CDR1 DFQATT, CDR2 SNEGSKA (reference sequence). The CDR3 is 11 amino acids.

This clone has a handful of counts. V and J are TRBV5-1 and TRBJ2-5; 8 bases map to TRBD2. CDR3 length equals 16 residues. V lost 1 base to trimming and J lost 4 bases; unmatched junction nucleotides: 9. Germline V gives CDR1 SGHRS, CDR2 YFSETQ. The CDR3 DNA sequence: TGCGCCAGCAGCTTGACTAGCGGACCACGATTAGAGACCCAGTACTTC. This gives the protein CASSLTSGPRLETQYF.